This T cell receptor (beta chain) came from a study of shared clonotypes between healthy human individuals. Deep was the level at which the assay was run. Data came from immunoSEQ multiplex PCR; TCRdb stores just in-frame clones and leaves some out. The table lists hundreds of thousands of clones, 85% to 95% of them singletons. Points on this clone: What it recognizes is unknown.

Study observations and caveats: Four donors had about 5% of their naive CD4 clonotypes in common. How much donors shared clonotypes was expected to be affected by sequencing depth. Only blood was sampled, and tissue TCR repertoires likely differ from blood ones.

CD8 cells classed as naive were CD45RO-negative and positively selected for CCR7, excluding terminally differentiated effector memory CD45RA+ cells. Trimming stripped 1 base from V and 3 bases from J, with 11 bases between. The germline CDR1 and CDR2 sequences are SGHKS and YYEKEE (reference sequence). CDR3 length equals 15 residues. The clonotype was recovered from a woman in her 30s in good health. The chain couples TRBV5-5 to TRBJ1-5; D is perhaps TRBD1 (6 bases). The sequenced sample was naive CD8+ T cells sorted from blood. CDR3 sequence: CASSLSGVDNQPQHF. CDR3 DNA: TGTGCCAGCAGCTTGTCAGGGGTAGACAATCAGCCCCAGCATTTT.